This TCR beta chain was captured in a study of blood T cell repertoires in COVID-19. The protocol was immunoSEQ multiplex PCR, while the TCRdb copy is restricted to in-frame clones and leaves out a portion. The profile shows about 190,000 clones, more than 70% of them singletons. This CDR3 is 16 amino acids long. The germline V gene has CDR1 LGHDT and CDR2 YNNKEL (reference sequence). V was shortened by 3 bases and J by 5 bases, with 17 bases between the two germline ends. Sequenced: peripheral blood. The chain has TRBV3-1 (or the pseudogene TRBV3-2) and TRBJ2-1; weak D call: TRBD2 (6 bases). The sequence was obtained from a woman aged 40 to 50 who had recovered from COVID-19. CDR3 in DNA: TGTGCCAGCAGCCACTACCGGGACTCCTATAACAATGAGCAGTTCTTC. Its translation is CASSHYRDSYNNEQFF.